Many counts were recorded for the clone carrying this T cell receptor beta chain. This CDR3 contains 14 residues. CDR1 and CDR2 (germline): SEHNR, FQNEAQ (reference sequence). Trimming took 3 bases from V and 2 from J, leaving 10 bases between them. These data originate in a study of T-cell memory formation after mild COVID-19. TCRdb re-called the 5' RACE reads through MiXCR, storing one row per CDR3 protein. The sample holds a few hundred thousand distinct CDR3 sequences, 15% to 20% seen once. The chain couples TRBV7-9 to TRBJ2-5; D ambiguous. This sequence originates from a man aged 18 to 30 who had mild COVID-19 (a few samples of this study predate the infection). Cell type and time point are not known. Sequencing was carried out using PBMCs or a T cell subset sorted from them (not recorded which). DNA of the CDR3: TGTGCCAGCAGCTTGGGCGGCAGACAAGAGACCCAGTACTTC. Translating gives CASSLGGRQETQYF.